The 2 T cell receptor beta chains below were found in one sample sequenced in a study of cytomegalovirus exposure and HLA in healthy donors. The PCR ran on 60 Vbeta and 13 Jbeta primers. TCRdb's copy holds only in-frame clones and misses some; the assay was immunoSEQ multiplex PCR. The sample carries 190,000 or so clones, around four fifths recorded once. The sample consisted of PBMCs. Receptors originate from a woman in her forties or fifties in good health and CMV-seropositive.

The chain couples TRBV6-5 to TRBJ2-7, with a possible D match to TRBD1 (6 bases). The CDR3 consists of 13 residues. V was cut by 11 bases and J by 0 bases, with 14 bases left in between. CDR1 is MNHEY, CDR2 SVGAGI, per germline. CDR3 nucleotide sequence: TGTGCCGTCAGGGGCGAAGCCTCCTACGAGCAGTACTTC. This sequence encodes CAVRGEASYEQYF.

The rearrangement uses TRBV19 and TRBJ1-4; 10 bases agree with TRBD1. J gave up 0 bases and V 6 bases, and 7 bases lay outside the gene matches. Per germline, CDR1 LNHDA and CDR2 SQIVND (reference sequence). This CDR3 is built from 17 residues. Here the CDR3 DNA reads TGTGCCAGTAGCGTCCGGGACAGGGGAGCAACTAATGAAAAACTGTTTTTT. Its protein product is CASSVRDRGATNEKLFF.